This entry lists 19 T cell receptor beta chains sequenced from one sample in a study of CD8 T cells in ankylosing spondylitis (dated by TCRdb to about 2017). The study at large found these results: Blood from ankylosing spondylitis patients appeared to be characterized by a TCR beta motif made up of several highly homologous amino acid variants.

Their cognate antigens are unknown. Library creation used 5' RACE. Sequencing used an Illumina HiSeq 2500. TCRdb ran its own pipeline on the public reads, namely fastp trimming at Q25 and MiXCR clone calling, and kept in-frame beta chains. A single entry per CDR3 protein holds the most common genes and DNA from its merged rows. The sample yields fewer than 500,000 distinct CDR3 sequences; about 20% were counted once. About 16% of the sample is held by the ten biggest clonotypes. The specimen was blood, either unsorted or a sorted T cell fraction (not recorded which). Source of these receptors: a male donor with ankylosing spondylitis.

This clonotype was counted between two and nine times. V and J are TRBV7-3 and TRBJ1-1, with D unresolved. CDR3 length: 13 amino acids. Germline V lookup: CDR1 SGHTA, CDR2 FQGTGA. V was cut by 8 bases and J by 1 base, with 11 bases left in between. Here the CDR3 reads CASFSVSNTEAFF. The CDR3, as DNA: TGTGCCAGCTTCTCCGTATCGAACACTGAAGCTTTCTTT.

The gene calls are TRBV20-1 and TRBJ1-2; 8 bases are a match to TRBD1. The length of the CDR3 is 15 residues. CDR1 is DFQATT, CDR2 SNEGSKA, per germline (reference sequence). After removal of 4 bases from V and 4 bases from J, the junction contained 11 bases not matched to a gene. This chain's CDR3 is CSANRQGTVTYGYTF. In DNA form, the CDR3 reads TGCAGTGCTAACCGACAGGGGACGGTGACCTATGGCTACACCTTC.

The chain is built from TRBV29-1 and TRBJ1-1; tentative D call: TRBD1 (5 bases). Per germline, CDR1 SQVTM and CDR2 ANQGSEA. The V end was cut by 4 bases, the J end by 4 bases, with 7 bases between. This CDR3 contains 11 residues. The CDR3 region is CSVVGGTEAFF. CDR3 in DNA: TGCAGCGTTGTTGGGGGCACTGAAGCTTTCTTT.

In its sample, this clonotype was seen a few times. The chain uses TRBV27 and TRBJ2-7; TRBD1 matches at 8 bases. Losses at the gene ends were 5 bases for V and 7 bases for J; bases not matched to a gene: 10. This CDR3 is built from 14 residues. Germline V CDR1 and CDR2: MNHEY, SMNVEV (reference sequence). The DNA for the CDR3 is TGTGCCAGCAGTCTCCTGACAGGGGTAGGTGAGCAGTACTTC. Encoded protein: CASSLLTGVGEQYF.

This clonotype has just a few counts. The CDR3 here is CASSSGTSRNTGELFF. The DNA for the CDR3 is TGTGCCAGCTCATCGGGGACTAGCCGGAACACCGGGGAGCTGTTTTTT. The V call is TRBV18, the J call TRBJ2-2; TRBD2 matches 9 bases. Per the germline V gene, CDR1 is KGHSH and CDR2 is LQKENI. There are 16 residues in the CDR3. After removal of 5 bases from V and 1 base from J, the junction contained 5 bases not matched to a gene.

CDR3 in DNA: TGTGCCAGTAGTATCCGGCAGGGGACCCTAAACACCATATATTTT. As protein: CASSIRQGTLNTIYF. V is TRBV19 and J is TRBJ1-3, with D possibly being TRBD1 (6 bases). CDR3 length equals 15 residues. The ends were cut back, 3 bases at V and 6 bases at J, with 15 bases in the middle. The V gene's germline CDR1 is LNHDA and CDR2 SQIVND (reference sequence).

Here the CDR3 reads CASSGGVGTEAFF. The CDR3 coding sequence is TGCGCCAGCAGCGGAGGGGTAGGCACTGAAGCTTTCTTT. This chain joins TRBV5-1 and TRBJ1-1, with D possibly matching TRBD1 (5 bases). CDR3 length equals 13 residues. Between the trimmed V and J ends, which lost 4 bases and 4 bases, there was a span of 11 bases. CDR1 is SGHRS and CDR2 is YFSETQ in the germline V gene.

The chain has TRBV29-1 and TRBJ2-3; D possibly corresponds to TRBD2 (6 bases). The CDR3 is made up of 13 amino acids. V lost 7 bases and J lost 0, with 11 bases in between. Germline lookup yields CDR1 SQVTM and CDR2 ANQGSEA. The CDR3 coding sequence is TGCAGCGGGGGGAGGTTGAGCACAGATACGCAGTATTTT. Translated: CSGGRLSTDTQYF.

This CDR3 reads CASSLLFGLAGPNTYEQYF. The CDR3 region has the DNA TGTGCCAGCAGTTTACTCTTTGGACTAGCGGGTCCTAACACCTACGAGCAGTACTTC. The chain employs TRBV28 and TRBJ2-7; TRBD2 agrees at 11 bases. The V gene end was trimmed by 2 bases and the J gene end by 2 bases; junction bases not matched to a gene: 14. This CDR3 is 19 amino acids long. Per germline, CDR1 MDHEN and CDR2 SYDVKM.

The chain couples TRBV7-2 to TRBJ2-1; the match to TRBD2 covers 11 bases. V lost 0 bases to trimming and J lost 14 bases; unmatched junction nucleotides: 12. The CDR3 is made up of 16 amino acids. Germline CDR1 reads SGHTA; CDR2 reads FQGNSA. This CDR3 is CASSLAGGLAGGPEFF. The CDR3 coding sequence is TGTGCCAGCAGCTTAGCTGGTGGGTTAGCGGGAGGGCCGGAGTTCTTC.

The rearrangement links TRBV29-1 to TRBJ2-1; 13 bases align to TRBD2. The CDR3 has 15 amino acids. Germline V lookup: CDR1 SQVTM, CDR2 ANQGSEA. Trimming removed 6 bases from V and 2 bases from J; junction bases left unmatched: 4. The CDR3 coding sequence is TGCAGCGTCCTCGGACTAGCGGGAGCCTACAATGAGCAGTTCTTC. Protein sequence: CSVLGLAGAYNEQFF.

This sequence joins TRBV5-1 and TRBJ2-2; D possibly corresponds to TRBD2 (6 bases). Trimming stripped 4 bases from V and 4 bases from J, with 8 bases between. The CDR3 is 13 residues long. Per the germline V gene, CDR1 is SGHRS and CDR2 is YFSETQ. For the CDR3, the DNA is TGCGCCAGCAGCGGGGACTTCACCGGGGAGCTGTTTTTT. This codes for CASSGDFTGELFF.

V gene TRBV20-1 combines with J gene TRBJ2-1; D gene unclear. Germline CDR1 and CDR2: DFQATT and SNEGSKA (reference sequence). V lost 4 bases to trimming and J lost 7 bases, with 11 bases between them. CDR3 length: 12 amino acids. The CDR3 loop is CSANLGSNEQFF. CDR3 DNA: TGCAGTGCTAACTTAGGGTCTAATGAGCAGTTCTTC.

This clonotype was detected only a few times. The chain employs TRBV11-2 and TRBJ2-3, with 12 bases matching TRBD2. The V gene end was trimmed by 3 bases and the J gene end by 0 bases; junction bases not matched to a gene: 7. Per the germline V gene, CDR1 is SGHAT and CDR2 is FQNNGV. This CDR3 has 18 residues. The CDR3 DNA sequence: TGTGCCAGCAGCTTTGGACTAGCGGGGACCTCTAGCACAGATACGCAGTATTTT. Amino acids: CASSFGLAGTSSTDTQYF.

In this sample, this clonotype turned up a few times. The rearrangement links TRBV20-1 to TRBJ1-6; the D gene is possibly TRBD1 (6 bases). Germline V gene sequence: CDR1 DFQATT, CDR2 SNEGSKA (reference sequence). Trimming took off 2 bases at V and 4 bases at J, with 15 bases between the two ends. The CDR3 totals 16 residues. This chain's CDR3 is CSARKEHRDYNSPLHF. CDR3 coding DNA: TGCAGTGCTAGAAAGGAACACAGGGATTATAATTCACCCCTCCACTTT.

This clonotype was counted a few times. J is TRBJ1-2 and V is TRBV28, with a weak D call TRBD1 (5 bases). The CDR3 spans 15 residues. The germline V and J ends were trimmed by 2 bases and 4 bases, with 14 bases remaining between them. Germline-derived CDR1 and CDR2 are MDHEN and SYDVKM. The CDR3: CASSLGTAAPYGYTF. The CDR3 bases are TGTGCCAGCAGTTTAGGGACCGCCGCCCCCTATGGCTACACCTTC.

The CDR3 region is CAISGTEWNEQYF. As DNA, the CDR3 is TGTGCCATCAGCGGGACAGAATGGAACGAGCAGTACTTC. The J gene is TRBJ2-7, the V gene TRBV10-3; TRBD1 agrees at 7 bases. CDR3 length: 13 amino acids. The germline V gene encodes CDR1 ENHRY and CDR2 SYGVKD. Trimming at V came to 6 bases and at J to 5 bases, leaving 7 bases not matched to a gene.

The chain links TRBV7-8 to TRBJ2-1; D gene unclear. The V end lost 5 bases, the J end lost 7 bases, and 15 bases lay between the germline ends. Germline CDR1 is SGHVS and CDR2 is FQNEAQ. CDR3 length: 14 residues. CDR3: CASSLRQSTNEQFF. CDR3 nucleotides: TGTGCCAGCAGCCTGCGGCAGTCGACTAATGAGCAGTTCTTC.

The gene calls are TRBV12-3 or TRBV12-4 and TRBJ2-1; D is undetermined. V shed 7 bases and J shed 6 bases, with 16 bases lying between them. The CDR3 sequence is 14 residues long. CDR3 protein: CASTITLLRNEQFF. The CDR3 DNA sequence: TGTGCCAGCACCATAACACTACTGCGCAATGAGCAGTTCTTC.